Listed below are T cell receptor beta chains from one sample, sequenced in a study of cytomegalovirus exposure and HLA in healthy donors. Some clones are missing from TCRdb's copy, which holds only in-frame ones; the method was immunoSEQ multiplex PCR. This sample has about 130,000 clones, with approximately 85% found just once. The specimen was PBMCs. Receptors were obtained from a male donor in good health and CMV-seropositive. The CDR3 runs from the conserved cysteine through the conserved F or W. The D gene is left open where the match is weak. Expanded clones are given a class, and other clones once, few, many or no size at all.

J	D	V	size	DNA	CDR3
TRBJ1-3	NA	TRBV2	once	TGTGCCAGCATGTGGGACACCCTCTATCTCGCTGGAAACACCATATATTTT	CASMWDTLYLAGNTIYF
TRBJ2-7	NA	TRBV11-2	NA	TGTGCCAGCACCCCCTCTGGACAGTTTGGAGAGCAGTACTTC	CASTPSGQFGEQYF
TRBJ2-7	NA	TRBV5-5	NA	TGTGCCAGCAGCTTGTACCCGGGCTACGAGCAGTACTTC	CASSLYPGYEQYF
TRBJ1-3	TRBD1	TRBV19	once	TGTGCCAGTATCGACAGGGTCGGAAACACCATATATTTT	CASIDRVGNTIYF
TRBJ1-2	TRBD1	TRBV28	NA	TGTGCCAGCACCCTACAGGGGGCGCTTGGCTACACCTTC	CASTLQGALGYTF
TRBJ2-1	NA	TRBV19	NA	TGTGCCAGTAGTAACCCTTCCTTAGGAGGGAATGAGCAGTTCTTC	CASSNPSLGGNEQFF
TRBJ2-2	TRBD1	TRBV25-1	NA	TGTGCCAGCAGTTTCCGGGACAGATACACCGGGGAGCTGTTTTTT	CASSFRDRYTGELFF
TRBJ2-1	TRBD2	TRBV29-1	NA	TGCAGCGTTGTTAGCGGGAGCTCCTACAATGAGCAGTTCTTC	CSVVSGSSYNEQFF
TRBJ2-3	TRBD2	TRBV19	NA	TGTGCCAGTAGTATAGTAGGGCTAGCGGGGAACACAGATACGCAGTATTTT	CASSIVGLAGNTDTQYF
TRBJ2-5	TRBD2	TRBV7-2	few	TGTGCCAGCAGCTTGCAGAGCCGACTAGCGGGGTTTCAAGAGACCCAGTACTTC	CASSLQSRLAGFQETQYF
TRBJ2-2	NA	TRBV7-3	NA	TGTGCCAGCAGCTTACGGAACACCGGGGAGCTGTTTTTT	CASSLRNTGELFF
TRBJ2-5	TRBD2	TRBV10-3	NA	TGTGCCATCAAGGCGGGGGGAGGCGAGACCCAGTACTTC	CAIKAGGGETQYF
TRBJ2-1	TRBD2	TRBV30	NA	TGTGCCTGTTCCCTCGGTGGACTAGCGTACTCCTACAATGAGCAGTTCTTC	CACSLGGLAYSYNEQFF
TRBJ1-2	NA	TRBV5-4	once	TGTGCCAGCAGCTTAAGGGGGGGAGACTATGGCTACACCTTC	CASSLRGGDYGYTF
TRBJ2-1	NA	TRBV7-2	NA	TGTGCCAGCAGCTTTGGATCAGGGATCACTGAGCAGTTCTTC	CASSFGSGITEQFF
TRBJ1-1	TRBD1	TRBV18	NA	TGTGCCAGCTCACCTGGACAGGGAAACACTGAAGCTTTCTTT	CASSPGQGNTEAFF
TRBJ1-1	NA	TRBV19	NA	TGTGCCAGTAAGTTACGGGACATCACTGAAGCTTTCTTT	CASKLRDITEAFF
TRBJ2-5	TRBD1	TRBV7-2	NA	TGTGCCAGCAGCCGGACAGGGGGGACCCAGTACTTC	CASSRTGGTQYF
TRBJ2-7	TRBD2	TRBV6-6	NA	TGTGCCAGCAGACCCGGGTCTAGCGGGAACTACGAGCAGTACTTC	CASRPGSSGNYEQYF
TRBJ1-5	NA	TRBV10-2	NA	TGCGCCAGCACGGGGGGAGAAAGTCAGCCCCAGCATTTT	CASTGGESQPQHF
TRBJ2-3	TRBD2	TRBV5-4	NA	TGTGCCAGCAGCTTGGGGGGGGGTCCTCGCGGGAGTGCGAGAACAGATACGCAGTATTTT	CASSLGGGPRGSARTDTQYF
TRBJ2-1	TRBD1	TRBV4-3	NA	TGCGCCAGCAGCCTGGACAGGGGTACCTACAATGAGCAGTTCTTC	CASSLDRGTYNEQFF
TRBJ2-4	NA	TRBV20-1	NA	TGCAGTGCACAGGGCCCGGACAGTCAGTACTTC	CSAQGPDSQYF
TRBJ2-7	NA	TRBV18	few	TGTGCCAGCTCTCCGTCCGGAGGTCAGATCCACGAGCAGTACTTC	CASSPSGGQIHEQYF
TRBJ2-7	NA	TRBV9	NA	TGTGCCAGCAGCCCATTAACCGGGGAGCAGTACTTC	CASSPLTGEQYF
TRBJ1-4	NA	TRBV21-1	NA	TGTGCCAGCATCTGTAGTGAAAAACTGTTTTTT	CASICSEKLFF
TRBJ2-5	NA	TRBV27	NA	TGTGCCAGCAGTTTAGCGCTCGAAGAGACCCAGTACTTC	CASSLALEETQYF
TRBJ1-5	TRBD1	TRBV28	NA	TGTGCCAGCAGGACGCCCGGGACAGGGATGAATCAGCCCCAGCATTTT	CASRTPGTGMNQPQHF
TRBJ1-2	NA	TRBV19	NA	TGTGCCAGTAGTATAGATGGCCAGGATTATGGCTACACCTTC	CASSIDGQDYGYTF
TRBJ1-2	NA	TRBV18	NA	TGTGCCAGCTCACCACCGAATACGGGGGATCATGGCTACACCTTC	CASSPPNTGDHGYTF
TRBJ2-1	TRBD2	TRBV4-2	NA	TGTGCCAGCAGCCAAGTCGGGACTAGGGGAGGGAATGAGCAGTTCTTC	CASSQVGTRGGNEQFF
TRBJ2-5	TRBD2	TRBV28	NA	TGTGCCAGCAGTTTACGCGGGAGCCAAGAGACCCAGTACTTC	CASSLRGSQETQYF
TRBJ2-2	NA	TRBV25-1	few	TGTGCCAGCGGCGACTACACCGGGGAGCTGTTTTTT	CASGDYTGELFF
TRBJ2-3	TRBD2	TRBV6-5	NA	TGTGCCAGCAGGGCGAGCGGGGACTTTTCGGGGCAGTATTTT	CASRASGDFSGQYF
TRBJ2-5	NA	TRBV18	NA	TGTGCCAGCTCACATGGTGCGGAGACCCAGTACTTC	CASSHGAETQYF
TRBJ1-2	NA	TRBV7-9	NA	TGTGCCAGCAGCGGCGAGGGCGGCTACACCTTC	CASSGEGGYTF
TRBJ2-7	NA	TRBV28	NA	TGTGCCAGCAGGGGTCTCGGGAGCTCCTACGAGCAGTACTTC	CASRGLGSSYEQYF
TRBJ1-2	NA	TRBV6-5	NA	TGTGCCAGCACCGGCAGGCTGGATGGCTACACCTTC	CASTGRLDGYTF
TRBJ1-2	NA	TRBV5-1	NA	TGCGCCAGCAGCCCAAGCGGCGGCAGGGAGGGTGGCTACACCTTC	CASSPSGGREGGYTF
TRBJ2-3	TRBD2	TRBV7-3	NA	TGTGCCAGCAGCTACGGCGCCCCTTCGGCGGGAGTAAGAGATACGCAGTATTTT	CASSYGAPSAGVRDTQYF
TRBJ1-1	NA	TRBV30	NA	TGTGCCTGGAAGCGTGTAGCTGAAGCTTTCTTT	CAWKRVAEAFF
TRBJ2-7	NA	TRBV19	NA	TGTGCCAGTAGGCCGGACTTAAGCTCCTACGAGCAGTACTTC	CASRPDLSSYEQYF
TRBJ2-1	NA	TRBV30	once	TGTGCCTGGAGTGTCGCTAGCGATGAGCAGTTCTTC	CAWSVASDEQFF
TRBJ1-6	NA	TRBV19	NA	TGTGCCAGTAGGTTCACAGGGTACAATTCACCCCTCCACTTT	CASRFTGYNSPLHF
TRBJ2-7	NA	TRBV5-1	few	TGCGCCAGCAGCTACGAGGGAGTCTACGAGCAGTACTTC	CASSYEGVYEQYF
TRBJ2-5	NA	TRBV29-1	once	TGCAGCGTTGAAATAAGGCGGGAGACCCAGTACTTC	CSVEIRRETQYF
TRBJ2-5	TRBD1	TRBV25-1	NA	TGTGCCAGCACACAGGGGTCCACGGCCCAGTACTTC	CASTQGSTAQYF
TRBJ2-7	TRBD2	TRBV11-3	NA	TGTGCCAGCAGCTCCGGGGAGGGGATCTCCTACGAGCAGTACTTC	CASSSGEGISYEQYF
TRBJ1-2	NA	TRBV28	NA	TGTGCCAGCAGTCTAACCCTCAAGGGGGGCTACACCTTC	CASSLTLKGGYTF
TRBJ1-3	NA	TRBV5-1	NA	TGCGCCAGCAGCTTTGGGGCGGACGGAAACACCATATATTTT	CASSFGADGNTIYF
TRBJ2-3	TRBD2	TRBV5-6	NA	TGTGCCAGCAGCCTCGGGACTAGCGGGACAGATACGCAGTATTTT	CASSLGTSGTDTQYF
TRBJ2-1	NA	TRBV9	NA	TGTGCCAGCAGCGGAGGGTCCGGGCGCCAATTCTTC	CASSGGSGRQFF
TRBJ1-4	NA	TRBV19	NA	TGTGCCAGTAGTATTGCGGCAGGGGATGAAAAACTGTTTTTT	CASSIAAGDEKLFF
TRBJ2-3	NA	TRBV18	NA	TGTGCCAGCTCACCAGAGAGGGAGAGGGACACAGATACGCAGTATTTT	CASSPERERDTDTQYF
TRBJ2-7	NA	TRBV5-3	NA	TGTGCCAGAAGCCCCGACGACCTAAACAGGGTCCGAAAAACCTACGAGCAGTACTTC	CARSPDDLNRVRKTYEQYF
TRBJ2-1	TRBD2	TRBV7-2	NA	TGTGCCAGCAGCTTCCTAGCGGGAGGGCCGAGGAATGAGCAGTTCTTC	CASSFLAGGPRNEQFF
TRBJ2-3	NA	TRBV15	once	TGTGCCACCAGCACCCCGGCGCGGGATACGCAGTATTTT	CATSTPARDTQYF
TRBJ1-5	NA	TRBV11-3	NA	TGTGCCAGCAGCTTAGATCATGGGGGCAGAGGCAATCAGCCCCAGCATTTT	CASSLDHGGRGNQPQHF
TRBJ1-2	NA	TRBV6-5	few	TGTGCCAGCGGGAGGGGGGGGCGCTTCTATGGCTACACCTTC	CASGRGGRFYGYTF
TRBJ2-1	TRBD2	TRBV4-3	NA	TGCGCCAGCAGCCAGAAGGGGGTAGGCGGACTAGCGGGAGTCAATGAGCAGTTCTTC	CASSQKGVGGLAGVNEQFF